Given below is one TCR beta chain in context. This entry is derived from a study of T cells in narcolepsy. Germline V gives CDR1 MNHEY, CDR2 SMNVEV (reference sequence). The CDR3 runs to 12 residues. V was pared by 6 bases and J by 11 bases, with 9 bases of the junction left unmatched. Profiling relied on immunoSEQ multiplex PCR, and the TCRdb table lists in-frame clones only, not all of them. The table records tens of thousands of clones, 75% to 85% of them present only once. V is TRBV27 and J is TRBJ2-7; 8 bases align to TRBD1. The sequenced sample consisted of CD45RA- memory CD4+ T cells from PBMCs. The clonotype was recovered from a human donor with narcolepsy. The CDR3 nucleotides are TGTGCCAGCAGCCTTCAGGGGGCCCCGAAGTACTTC. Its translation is CASSLQGAPKYF.